Below are 26 T cell receptor beta chains sequenced from a single sample in a study of blood T cell repertoires in COVID-19. TCRdb keeps only in-frame clones here, not all; method: immunoSEQ multiplex PCR. The table has around 300,000 clones, 75% to 90% seen once. The sequenced sample consisted of peripheral blood. The origin of the receptors is a woman aged 70 to 79 with COVID-19, enrolled during active disease.

This rearrangement joins TRBV9 to TRBJ2-2; 10 bases are shared with TRBD1. CDR3 size: 16 residues. Trimming cost V 4 bases and J 3 bases; bases outside gene matches: 6. Germline V gene data show CDR1 as SGDLS and CDR2 as YYNGEE. DNA for the CDR3: TGTGCCAGCAGCCCCCGACAGGGGGCTGACACCGGGGAGCTGTTTTTT. It is translated as CASSPRQGADTGELFF.

The chain links TRBV24-1 to TRBJ1-2, with 9 bases aligning to TRBD1. V shed 9 bases and J 0 bases; nucleotides not matched to a gene: 4. The CDR3 is 14 amino acids. Germline V gives CDR1 KGHDR, CDR2 SFDVKD. The CDR3 spells CATLQGASNYGYTF. CDR3 in DNA: TGTGCCACCCTACAGGGGGCGTCTAACTATGGCTACACCTTC.

The sample holds a few counts of this clone. The chain joins TRBV19 to TRBJ1-1, with D possibly matching TRBD1 (6 bases). Germline V gene sequence: CDR1 LNHDA, CDR2 SQIVND (reference sequence). V lost 6 bases and J lost 1, with 18 bases in between. This CDR3 spans 16 amino acids. The CDR3 sequence: CASSPSPGTSNTEAFF. CDR3 DNA sequence: TGTGCCAGTAGCCCCTCCCCCGGGACATCGAACACTGAAGCTTTCTTT.

The chain combines TRBV5-1 with TRBJ1-3; 8 nucleotides match TRBD1. The CDR3 has 15 amino acids. The V and J ends lost 4 bases and 3 bases, in that order; junction bases with no gene match: 6. Germline CDR1 reads SGHRS; CDR2 reads YFSETQ. As DNA, the CDR3 is TGCGCCAGCAGCCCGGTGACAGGGGTTGGAAACACCATATATTTT. Translation: CASSPVTGVGNTIYF. The whole variable domain, filled in from reference TRBV5-1 and TRBJ1-3, reads KAGVTQTPRYLIKTRGQQVTLSCSPISGHRSVSWYQQTPGQGLQFLFEYFSETQRNKGNFPGRFSGRQFSNSRSEMNVSTLELGDSALYLCASSPVTGVGNTIYFGEGSWLTVV.

The V call is TRBV7-7, the J call TRBJ2-5; D gene ambiguous. Germline V gene data show CDR1 as SSHAT and CDR2 as FNYEAQ (reference sequence). Trimming shortened V by 5 bases and J by 2 bases, and 9 bases separated the two germline ends. The CDR3 contains 13 residues. The CDR3 sequence is CASSLLRQETQYF. CDR3 coding DNA: TGTGCCAGCAGCCTACTCCGACAAGAGACCCAGTACTTC.

The CDR3 DNA sequence: TGTGCCAGCAGCCCGGGACAGACAGGGTGGATTGAAGCTTTCTTT. As protein: CASSPGQTGWIEAFF. The rearrangement uses TRBV7-2 and TRBJ1-1, with 7 bases fitting TRBD1. Germline assignment: CDR1 SGHTA and CDR2 FQGNSA. The CDR3 is 15 amino acids. Trimming at V came to 5 bases and at J to 7 bases, leaving 13 bases not matched to a gene.

The rearrangement uses TRBV7-2 and TRBJ2-1, with a tentative D call TRBD2 (5 bases). Germline V gene sequence: CDR1 SGHTA, CDR2 FQGNSA. V lost 2 bases and J 0 bases, leaving 8 bases between the germline ends. This CDR3 region has 15 residues. CDR3 sequence reads: CASSLTGDSYNEQFF. The CDR3 coding sequence is TGTGCCAGCAGCTTAACCGGGGACTCCTACAATGAGCAGTTCTTC.

J is TRBJ1-2 and V is TRBV3-1 (or the pseudogene TRBV3-2), with 9 nucleotides matching TRBD1. CDR1 is LGHDT, CDR2 YNNKEL, per germline (reference sequence). The CDR3 has 14 residues. Germline trimming cut 3 bases from V and 8 bases from J; bases unmatched to any gene: 7. The CDR3 sequence is CASSHTTGGRGYTF. The CDR3 coding sequence is TGTGCCAGCAGCCATACCACAGGGGGCCGGGGCTACACCTTC.

The chain has TRBV5-1 and TRBJ1-1; TRBD1 aligns across 10 bases. With V trimmed by 4 bases and J by 4 bases, 10 bases remained unmatched. CDR3 length equals 16 residues. Germline CDR1 is SGHRS and CDR2 is YFSETQ. CDR3 protein: CASSPGQGGRSTEAFF. The CDR3 coding sequence is TGCGCCAGCAGCCCAGGACAGGGGGGTAGGAGCACTGAAGCTTTCTTT.

The chain has TRBV21-1 and TRBJ1-4; TRBD1, as called in the table, went unchecked against the DNA. TRBV21-1 is shown as a pseudogene. This CDR3 is 14 amino acids long. The CDR3 nucleotides read TGTGCCAGCAGCAAGGACAGGGGGCAGGAAAAACTGTTTTTT. It codes for CASSKDRGQEKLFF.

V usage is TRBV7-2 and J usage is TRBJ2-7; 13 positions match TRBD2. From germline, CDR1 is SGHTA and CDR2 FQGNSA. The CDR3 totals 18 residues. The trim removed 5 bases at V and 1 base at J, leaving 11 bases unmatched. DNA for the CDR3: TGTGCCAGCAGCACACCGGGACTAGCGGGGACTATTTCCTACGAGCAGTACTTC. It codes for CASSTPGLAGTISYEQYF. Based on the CDR3 plus reference TRBV7-2 and TRBJ2-7, the full variable domain is GAGVSQSPSNKVTEKGKDVELRCDPISGHTALYWYRQSLGQGLEFLIYFQGNSAPDKSGLPSDRFSAERTGGSVSTLTIQRTQQEDSAVYLCASSTPGLAGTISYEQYFGPGTRLTVT.

This chain connects TRBV6-6 to TRBJ1-4; 9 bases agree with TRBD1. Germline loops: CDR1 MNHNY, CDR2 SVGAGI (reference sequence). V gave up 6 bases and J gave up 5 bases; unmatched junction bases: 4. The CDR3 has 14 amino acids. The CDR3 bases are TGTGCCAGCAGACGACAGGGGGTGAATGAAAAACTGTTTTTT. Its protein product is CASRRQGVNEKLFF.

The rearrangement uses TRBV4-2 and TRBJ2-7; 7 nucleotides line up with TRBD1. Germline V gene sequence: CDR1 LGHNA, CDR2 YNFKEQ. The ends lost 5 bases at V and 0 bases at J; junction bases unmatched: 7. This CDR3 region has 15 residues. The CDR3 protein is CASSDRDSLSYEQYF. In DNA, the CDR3 is TGTGCCAGCAGCGACCGGGACAGCCTCTCCTACGAGCAGTACTTC.

The gene calls are TRBV5-4 and TRBJ1-1, with 8 bases identical to TRBD1. Germline lookup yields CDR1 SGHNT and CDR2 YYREEE (reference sequence). J gave up 5 bases and V 4 bases, and 7 bases lay outside the gene matches. The CDR3 spans 14 residues. The CDR3 spells CASSAGQGGTEAFF. The CDR3 nucleotides are TGTGCCAGCAGCGCCGGACAGGGAGGGACTGAAGCTTTCTTT.

The gene calls are TRBV30 and TRBJ1-6; possible D gene TRBD1, 5 bases. The CDR3 is 13 amino acids. Deletions cut 3 bases from V and 7 bases from J, with 10 bases between. From germline, CDR1 is GTSNPN and CDR2 SVGIG (reference sequence). CDR3 amino acids: CAWRLGGNSPLHF. CDR3 DNA sequence: TGTGCCTGGAGGTTGGGGGGAAATTCACCCCTCCACTTT.

The CDR3 nucleotides read TGTGCCAGCAGCTCTCAACGAGGACTAGCTGCAGAGACCCAGTACTTC. As protein: CASSSQRGLAAETQYF. This chain uses TRBV21-1 with TRBJ2-5; TRBD2 reflects the table's D call only, with no check against the DNA. TRBV21-1 is described as a pseudogene. This CDR3 contains 16 residues.

The V gene is TRBV6-5, the J gene TRBJ1-2, with D uncertain. In germline, CDR1 is MNHEY, CDR2 SVGAGI. Trimming stripped 0 bases from V and 12 bases from J, with 14 bases between. The CDR3 is made up of 13 amino acids. CDR3 coding DNA: TGTGCCAGCAGTTACTCGAAACTGGCGGAGGACACCTTC. It yields the protein CASSYSKLAEDTF.

The rearrangement joins TRBV27 to TRBJ1-5; TRBD1 might be the D (6 bases). V lost 6 bases, J lost 2 bases, and 14 bases lay in between. CDR1 and CDR2 (germline): MNHEY, SMNVEV (reference sequence). There are 15 residues in the CDR3. CDR3 in amino acids: CASSLSGAGNQPQHF. DNA for the CDR3: TGTGCCAGCAGCCTTTCAGGGGCGGGCAATCAGCCCCAGCATTTT.

The DNA for the CDR3 is TGTGCCAGCAGCTTGGGGACAGGGGATGAAAAACTGTTTTTT. It yields the protein CASSLGTGDEKLFF. The chain couples TRBV7-9 to TRBJ1-4; 10 bases match TRBD1. V shed 3 bases and J 6 bases; nucleotides not matched to a gene: 1. Looked up from germline, CDR1 is SEHNR and CDR2 is FQNEAQ (reference sequence). The CDR3 contains 14 residues.

The chain's CDR3 is CASSPPGGFKEKLFF. DNA for the CDR3: TGTGCCAGCTCACCACCGGGGGGTTTTAAGGAAAAACTGTTTTTT. V and J are TRBV18 and TRBJ1-4; TRBD1 is a possible D gene (5 bases). The CDR3 totals 15 residues. Trimming removed 0 bases from V and 8 bases from J, with 13 bases in between. Germline V CDR1 and CDR2: KGHSH, LQKENI.

A few counts support this clone. V is TRBV2 and J is TRBJ2-1, with D maybe TRBD2 (6 bases). CDR3 length: 15 residues. The V end lost 5 bases, the J end lost 7 bases, and 18 bases lay between the germline ends. CDR1 and CDR2 from the germline V gene are SNHLY and FYNNEI. This CDR3 is CASSPDGGSWNEQFF. The CDR3 nucleotides are TGTGCCAGCAGTCCAGACGGGGGTAGCTGGAATGAGCAGTTCTTC.

This rearrangement joins TRBV6-6 to TRBJ1-5, with D perhaps TRBD1 (6 bases). Germline values: CDR1 MNHNY, CDR2 SVGAGI (reference sequence). The ends were cut back, 6 bases at V and 4 bases at J, with 19 bases in the middle. This CDR3 is built from 16 residues. The chain's CDR3 is CASSSFPGQVNQPQHF. The CDR3 bases are TGTGCCAGCAGCTCCTTTCCGGGACAAGTTAATCAGCCCCAGCATTTT.

V gene TRBV30 combines with J gene TRBJ2-5; D is undetermined. The CDR3 runs to 14 residues. CDR1 and CDR2 from the germline V gene are GTSNPN and SVGIG (reference sequence). V was shortened by 0 bases and J by 6 bases, with 14 bases between the two germline ends. The CDR3 spells CAWSVTGWKQTQYF. The CDR3 DNA reads TGTGCCTGGAGTGTAACGGGTTGGAAACAGACCCAGTACTTC. The full variable domain, in which reference TRBV30 and TRBJ2-5 provide the parts outside the CDR3, is SQTIHQWPATLVQPVGSPLSLECTVEGTSNPNLYWYRQAAGRGLQLLFYSVGIGQISSEVPQNLSASRPQDRQFILSSKKLLLSDSGFYLCAWSVTGWKQTQYFGPGTRLLVL.

The V gene is TRBV24-1, the J gene TRBJ2-2; 7 bases align to TRBD2. Germline loops: CDR1 KGHDR, CDR2 SFDVKD. J lost 4 bases, V lost 1 base, and 8 bases had no gene match. CDR3 length: 17 amino acids. CDR3 amino acids: CATSDFGGGLGTGELFF. For the CDR3, the DNA is TGTGCCACCAGTGATTTTGGGGGAGGGCTGGGCACCGGGGAGCTGTTTTTT.

The rearrangement links TRBV15 to TRBJ2-1, with TRBD2 identical over 13 bases. The ends lost 3 bases at V and 5 bases at J; junction bases unmatched: 1. The CDR3 extends over 15 amino acids. Germline CDR1 is LNHNV and CDR2 is YYDKDF (reference sequence). The CDR3 DNA follows: TGTGCCACCAGCAGGGGACTAGCGGGAAACAATGAGCAGTTCTTC. This sequence encodes CATSRGLAGNNEQFF.

The chain combines TRBV3-1 (or the pseudogene TRBV3-2) with TRBJ2-7, with TRBD1 as a possible D gene (5 bases). The CDR3 has 13 amino acids. V lost 1 base and J lost 3, with 7 bases in between. Per germline, CDR1 LGHDT and CDR2 YNNKEL (reference sequence). The CDR3 nucleotides are TGTGCCAGCAGCCAAGCCGGACACTACGAGCAGTACTTC. It specifies CASSQAGHYEQYF.